The 19 T cell receptor beta chains given below trace back to one sample, sequenced in a study of post-analysis software for immune sequencing data. Their specific antigens are unknown. Built from TCR beta cDNA, the libraries had unique molecular identifiers in them. In TCRdb, the PCR reads were re-called with MiXCR into one record per CDR3 protein. The sample gives more than 500,000 distinct CDR3 sequences, approximately 34% of which show up once; about 6% is in the top ten. Overall study findings and caveats: With TRBV5-6, TRBV5-1 and TRBV20-1 included, about 5 TRBV segments were more frequent in patients than in controls.

Sequenced: blood. The receptors stem from a girl aged 2-17 years with multiple sclerosis.

J is TRBJ2-1 and V is TRBV24-1, with D perhaps matching TRBD1 (5 bases). Germline-derived CDR1 and CDR2 are KGHDR and SFDVKD. The CDR3 totals 14 residues. V lost 1 base and J lost 9, with 12 bases in between. The CDR3, as DNA: TGTGCCACCAGTGATTTTCGGCAGGGCTCTGAGCAGTTCTTC. As protein: CATSDFRQGSEQFF.

This clonotype has a handful of counts. The chain couples TRBV20-1 to TRBJ1-4, with 7 bases identical to TRBD1. Germline V gene lookup returns CDR1 DFQATT and CDR2 SNEGSKA (reference sequence). The V and J ends lost 2 bases and 7 bases, in that order; junction bases with no gene match: 10. The CDR3 loop spans 15 amino acids. The CDR3 here is CSARSEGARAEKLFF. CDR3 in DNA: TGCAGTGCTAGATCCGAGGGGGCGCGGGCTGAAAAACTGTTTTTT.

This chain joins TRBV14 and TRBJ2-7; D is perhaps TRBD2 (6 bases). The V end lost 4 bases, the J end lost 0 bases, and 16 bases lay between the germline ends. There are 16 residues in the CDR3. Per germline, CDR1 SGHDN and CDR2 FVKESK. The chain's CDR3 is CASSPIRGAVSYEQYF. For the CDR3, the DNA is TGTGCCAGCAGCCCAATCCGCGGGGCAGTCTCCTACGAGCAGTACTTC.

Remarks on this clonotype: One end of the junction does not line up with germline, which may come from a read error. This sequence joins TRBV11-2 and TRBJ1-2; tentatively, D is TRBD1 (6 bases). CDR1 and CDR2 from the germline V gene are SGHAT and FQNNGV. CDR3 length: 14 amino acids. The CDR3 DNA reads as TGTGTCAGCAGCTTAGATCGGGGGCAGAAAGGCTACACCTTC. This sequence encodes CVSSLDRGQKGYTF.

This rearrangement joins TRBV9 to TRBJ2-7; the D is unclear. The CDR3 consists of 15 residues. CDR1 and CDR2 from the germline V gene are SGDLS and YYNGEE. V was trimmed by 4 bases and J by 3 bases, leaving 17 bases between them. The CDR3 sequence is CASSSREEIIYEQYF. DNA of the CDR3: TGTGCCAGCAGCTCCCGAGAAGAGATTATCTACGAGCAGTACTTC. The full variable domain, in which reference TRBV9 and TRBJ2-7 provide the parts outside the CDR3, is DSGVTQTPKHLITATGQRVTLRCSPRSGDLSVYWYQQSLDQGLQFLIQYYNGEERAKGNILERFSAQQFPDLHSELNLSSLELGDSALYFCASSSREEIIYEQYFGPGTRLTVT.

The sample holds a few counts of this clonotype. J is TRBJ2-5 and V is TRBV6-4; D is ambiguous. The CDR3 totals 10 residues. CDR1 is MRHNA, CDR2 SNTAGT, per germline. Trimming took off 5 bases at V and 10 bases at J, with 8 bases between the two ends. This CDR3 is CASSLEDQYF. The CDR3, as DNA: TGTGCCAGCAGTTTGGAAGACCAGTACTTC.

Details on this clonotype: This may arise from a read error, as a much more abundant clone is one base away. The J gene is TRBJ2-5, the V gene TRBV29-1; 7 bases agree with TRBD1. The germline V gene has CDR1 SQVTM and CDR2 ANQGSEA. V was clipped by 8 bases and J by 11 bases; unmatched bases: 11. The CDR3 runs 11 residues. DNA of the CDR3: TGCAGCTTAAGGACAGGACAGGAGCAGTACTTC. Translating gives CSLRTGQEQYF. Full variable domain (rest looked up from reference TRBV29-1 and TRBJ2-5): SAVISQKPSRDICQRGTSLTIQCQVDSQVTMMFWYRQQPGQSLTLIATANQGSEATYESGFVIDKFPISRPNLTFSTLTVSNMSPEDSSIYLCSLRTGQEQYFGPGTRLLVL.

This clonotype was counted only a few times. The CDR3 nucleotides read TGTGCCAGCAGCCAAGATGGCAGGGGGTTCGGCTACACCTTC. Translation gives CASSQDGRGFGYTF. The chain uses TRBV3-1 and TRBJ1-2, with 7 bases lining up with TRBD1. Trimming removed 0 bases from V and 8 bases from J; junction bases left unmatched: 6. Germline V CDR1 and CDR2: LGHDT, YNNKEL (reference sequence). CDR3 size: 14 residues. Full variable domain (missing parts from reference TRBV3-1 and TRBJ1-2): DTAVSQTPKYLVTQMGNDKSIKCEQNLGHDTMYWYKQDSKKFLKIMFSYNNKELIINETVPNRFSPKSPDKAHLNLHINSLELGDSAVYFCASSQDGRGFGYTFGSGTRLTVV.

The chain joins TRBV9 to TRBJ1-5; possibly TRBD1 for D (6 bases). The germline V and J ends were trimmed by 4 bases and 3 bases, with 11 bases remaining between them. The CDR3 covers 14 residues. Per germline, CDR1 SGDLS and CDR2 YYNGEE. DNA for the CDR3: TGTGCCAGCAGCCTCAGGGACATCAATCAGCCCCAGCATTTT. Amino acids: CASSLRDINQPQHF.

This clonotype was detected a few times. The chain couples TRBV12-3 or TRBV12-4 to TRBJ2-7, with D possibly TRBD2 on 6 matching bases. The DNA end is more similar to TRBJ2-5, so the J call may be wrong. This CDR3 has 14 residues. The CDR3 DNA sequence: TGTGCCAGCAGTTCCTACGGGGGCCAAGAGACCCAGTACTTC. It codes for CASSSYGGQETQYF.

V usage is TRBV20-1 and J usage is TRBJ2-7; possibly TRBD2 for D (6 bases). Trimming took off 6 bases at V and 0 bases at J, with 18 bases between the two ends. CDR3 length: 15 amino acids. Germline V gene data show CDR1 as DFQATT and CDR2 as SNEGSKA (reference sequence). DNA for the CDR3: TGCAGTGCCGTCAGGAGGGGTTCCAGCTCCTACGAGCAGTACTTC. It specifies CSAVRRGSSSYEQYF.

This clonotype was seen ten or more times. The chain uses TRBV29-1 and TRBJ2-7; no firm D call. V lost 0 bases and J lost 2, with 8 bases in between. There are 13 residues in the CDR3. In germline, CDR1 is SQVTM, CDR2 ANQGSEA. The CDR3 nucleotides are TGCAGCGTTGAAGATTCAGGTACCTACGAGCAGTACTTC. Amino acid sequence: CSVEDSGTYEQYF.

This clonotype was observed a handful of times. This chain connects TRBV6-6 to TRBJ1-1; D ambiguous. Germline V CDR1 and CDR2: MNHNY, SVGAGI (reference sequence). CDR3 length: 11 amino acids. The V gene lost 6 bases and the J gene lost 8 bases, with 10 bases spanning the gap. The CDR3, as DNA: TGTGCCAGCAGATCCCCCCCGGAAGCTTTCTTT. It yields the protein CASRSPPEAFF.

The count of this clonotype is one. Since the CDR3 does not end with the conserved phenylalanine or tryptophan, this likely comes from a read error. The chain is built from TRBV5-1 and TRBJ2-3; maybe TRBD1 (6 bases). Germline CDR1 reads SGHRS; CDR2 reads YFSETQ. Trimming removed 4 bases from V and 0 bases from J, with 12 bases in between. The CDR3 has 15 amino acids. The CDR3 DNA reads as TGCGCCAGCAGCCTGGACAGCAGGAGCACAGATACGCAGTATCTT. Translating gives CASSLDSRSTDTQYL.

This clonotype was found a few times. The J gene is TRBJ2-1, the V gene TRBV4-2; 11 bases are a match to TRBD2. With V trimmed by 4 bases and J by 4 bases, 15 bases remained unmatched. This CDR3 has 19 amino acids. CDR1 is LGHNA, CDR2 YNFKEQ, per germline. The CDR3 sequence: CASSPQPRIAGGPYNEQFF. The CDR3 DNA follows: TGTGCCAGCAGCCCTCAGCCGAGGATAGCGGGGGGGCCGTACAATGAGCAGTTCTTC.

This clonotype was seen a handful of times. The chain is built from TRBV12-3 or TRBV12-4 and TRBJ1-1; TRBD1 matches 9 bases. V shed 1 base and J 6 bases; nucleotides not matched to a gene: 3. This CDR3 comprises 14 residues. CDR3 amino acids: CASSLGGQGAEAFF. The DNA for the CDR3 is TGTGCCAGCAGTTTAGGGGGACAGGGCGCTGAAGCTTTCTTT.

V gene TRBV10-3 combines with J gene TRBJ1-1, with D perhaps TRBD1 (6 bases). This CDR3 comprises 17 residues. CDR1 is ENHRY and CDR2 is SYGVKD in the germline V gene. Trimming stripped 8 bases from V and 4 bases from J, with 26 bases between. CDR3 bases: TGTGCCATCCGGCCGGGACAAGGCCCCTGGGTGGGCACTGAAGCTTTCTTT. It yields the protein CAIRPGQGPWVGTEAFF.

In the case of this clonotype: Compared with germline, one end of the junction differs, possibly owing to a read error. The CDR3 bases are TGCAGCGCCACAGGGGCGACTAATGAAAGACTGTTTTTT. It is translated as CSATGATNERLFF. The V gene is TRBV29-1, the J gene TRBJ1-4, with 7 bases matching TRBD1. This CDR3 is 13 amino acids long. Germline CDR1 is SQVTM and CDR2 is ANQGSEA.

As for this clonotype: Sequence at one end of the junction differs from germline and may be a read error. The V and J genes are TRBV4-1 and TRBJ2-1; a possible D gene is TRBD2 (6 bases). This CDR3 is 17 amino acids long. Germline V CDR1 and CDR2: MGHRA, YSYEKL. CDR3 amino acids: CTSSQDARAAGGNEQFF. CDR3 in DNA: TGCACCAGCAGCCAAGATGCAAGGGCCGCCGGGGGCAATGAGCAGTTCTTC.